This note documents a single T cell receptor (beta chain) sequence. As processed by the authors: For nucleated cells, counts were estimated from reference gene primer amplification. Sequenced by immunoSEQ multiplex PCR; TCRdb stores in-frame clones only, minus some. V and J calls and clone size are given by that table; D and trimming were obtained from the DNA. Found here are more than 75,000 clones, 84% of them singletons; the top ten hold 20% to 30%. The data originate from a study of blood T cell repertoires in COVID-19. Turning to the study itself: There were acute and convalescent COVID-19 samples, and they came from the United States, Italy and Spain. In each case, the material was cDNA or gDNA derived from T cells, B-cell-depleted T cells, or PBMCs.

Unmatched junction bases numbered 4, after V lost 1 base and J lost 4 bases. The germline V gene encodes CDR1 SGHTA and CDR2 FQGNSA. This CDR3 is 15 amino acids long. The source is a man aged 55 to 70 with acute or convalescent COVID-19. The material sequenced was peripheral blood. The chain uses TRBV7-2 and TRBJ1-2; 9 bases are a match to TRBD1. The CDR3 nucleotides read TGTGCCAGCAGCTTAGAAGGACAGGGGTCCTATGGCTACACCTTC. Translated: CASSLEGQGSYGYTF.